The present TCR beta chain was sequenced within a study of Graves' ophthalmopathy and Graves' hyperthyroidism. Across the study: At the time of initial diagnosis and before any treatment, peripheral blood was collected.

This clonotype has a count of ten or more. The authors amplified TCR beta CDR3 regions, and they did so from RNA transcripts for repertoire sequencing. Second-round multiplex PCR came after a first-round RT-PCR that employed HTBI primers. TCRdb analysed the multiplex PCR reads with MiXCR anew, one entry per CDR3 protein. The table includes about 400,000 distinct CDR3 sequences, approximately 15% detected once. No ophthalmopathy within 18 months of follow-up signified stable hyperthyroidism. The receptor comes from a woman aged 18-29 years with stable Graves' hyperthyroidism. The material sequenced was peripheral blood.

This CDR3 reads CASRLGQLQETQYF. CDR3 coding DNA: TGTGCCAGCAGATTGGGACAGCTCCAAGAGACCCAGTACTTC. The chain couples TRBV3-1 to TRBJ2-5, with 7 bases lining up with TRBD1. The length of the CDR3 is 14 residues. Germline V gene sequence: CDR1 LGHDT, CDR2 YNNKEL (reference sequence). V lost 6 bases and J lost 1; bases outside the gene matches: 5.